The rows below give T cell receptor beta chains drawn from one sample of a study of regulatory T cells in long-lasting Graves disease. MiXCR, applied by TCRdb to the multiplex PCR reads, yields one record per CDR3 protein. In the table there are some 370,000 distinct CDR3 sequences, roughly 12% of which are singletons. This sample also appeared in a second study, on T cells in Graves' hyperthyroidism and ophthalmopathy.

Material: peripheral blood mononuclear cells (PBMCs), obtained at new diagnosis, from a patient treated with antithyroid drugs. All receptors derive from a woman younger than 30 with Graves disease. The CDR3 runs from the conserved cysteine through the conserved F or W. The D gene is left open where the match is weak. Size values are once, few and many counts, or a class for expanded clones, and some rows have none.

d_call j_call clone_size v_call cdr3_nt cdr3_aa
TRBD2 TRBJ2-2 many TRBV4-1 TGCGCCAGCAGCCATCCCATTGGTAGCGGGAGGGTCGTAACCGGGGAGCTGTTTTTT CASSHPIGSGRVVTGELFF
. TRBJ2-3 many TRBV5-1 TGCGCCAGCAGCTTGGTAGAACGGGGTGGCACAGATACGCAGTATTTT CASSLVERGGTDTQYF
. TRBJ2-7 many TRBV20-1 TGCAGTGCCCCCCCAGGGGCTTCCTCCTACGAGCAGTACTTC CSAPPGASSYEQYF
TRBD1 TRBJ1-2 many TRBV20-1 TGCAGTGCCCGGACAGGGCGGAACTATGGCTACACCTTC CSARTGRNYGYTF
TRBD1 TRBJ2-7 many TRBV28 TGTGCCAGCAGTCTAAGGACAGGGCGGTCCTACGAGCAGTACTTC CASSLRTGRSYEQYF
. TRBJ1-2 many TRBV7-2 TGTGCCAGCAGCGTACTCCCGACAGAGTATCTCATTCACTATGGCTACACCTTC CASSVLPTEYLIHYGYTF
. TRBJ1-3 many TRBV12-3/TRBV12-4 TGTGCCAGCAGAACTCTACGGCGGGGACTTTCCCCGTACCACTCTGGAAACACCATATATTTT CASRTLRRGLSPYHSGNTIYF
. TRBJ2-5 many TRBV7-2 TGTGCCAGCAGCTTAGGCCCGCGAGAGACCCAGTACTTC CASSLGPRETQYF
. TRBJ2-7 few TRBV19 TGTGCCAGTAGTATCGGTTCGCCGAACTACGAGCAGTACTTC CASSIGSPNYEQYF
TRBD2 TRBJ2-1 . TRBV7-6 TGTGCCAGCAGCCGCCTTTTGGGTGCGGGGGTAATTAATGAGCAGTTCTTC CASSRLLGAGVINEQFF
. TRBJ2-3 many TRBV18 TGTGCCAGCTCACCACGCGGGGAGAATACGCAGTATTTT CASSPRGENTQYF
TRBD2 TRBJ2-7 few TRBV7-2 TGTGCCAGCAGCCCAGAGGGACTAGCGGGTGAAAGTGGGGACTACGAGCAGTACTTC CASSPEGLAGESGDYEQYF
. TRBJ1-3 . TRBV9 TGTGCCAGCAGCGTAGTTCCGGGGCAAATGAACACCATATATTTT CASSVVPGQMNTIYF
TRBD1 TRBJ1-5 many TRBV12-3/TRBV12-4 TGTGCCAGCAGTCGGACAGGGGTTAATCAGCCCCAGCATTTT CASSRTGVNQPQHF
TRBD2 TRBJ2-1 few TRBV29-1 TGCAGCGTCGGAGGGACTAGCGGGAGGGCATACAATGAGCAGTTCTTC CSVGGTSGRAYNEQFF
TRBD1 TRBJ2-1 many TRBV5-1 TGTGCCAGCAGTGAAGACAGGGGATACAATGAGCAGTTCTTC CASSEDRGYNEQFF
TRBD2 TRBJ2-1 few TRBV24-1 TGTGCCACCAGTGATCATCACTCCCTCAGCGGGAGTACCTACAATGAGCAGTTCTTC CATSDHHSLSGSTYNEQFF
TRBD1 TRBJ2-3 many TRBV24-1 TGTGCCACCAGTGATCCTCACCGGGACAGCACTGAGGATACGCAGTATTTT CATSDPHRDSTEDTQYF
. TRBJ2-5 many TRBV12-3/TRBV12-4 TGTGCCAGCAGTTGGAGCGCGGCCAGACCCCAAGAGACCCAGTACTTC CASSWSAARPQETQYF
. TRBJ2-3 many TRBV9 TGTGCCAGCAGCGTAGGTTGGGACGGGGACACAGATACGCAGTATTTT CASSVGWDGDTDTQYF
TRBD2 TRBJ2-3 many TRBV7-2 TGTGCCAGCAGCCCTGGACTAGCGGGGGGGCCGTCAGATACGCAGTATTTT CASSPGLAGGPSDTQYF
TRBD1 TRBJ1-2 few TRBV20-1 TGCAGTGCCGATCGGGACAGGGATGGCTACACCTTC CSADRDRDGYTF
. TRBJ2-1 . TRBV7-7 TGTGCTAGCACACCAATGGACCTGAATGAGCAGTTCTTC CASTPMDLNEQFF
. TRBJ1-1 many TRBV4-1 TGCGCCAGCAGCCCGGGGCCCGGTGTCGGTGAAGCTTTCTTT CASSPGPGVGEAFF
TRBD2 TRBJ2-3 . TRBV19 TGTGCCAGTAGTATTTTAGTGACTAGCGGGGGATGGACAGATACGCAGTATTTT CASSILVTSGGWTDTQYF
TRBD2 TRBJ2-1 few TRBV11-2 TGTGCCAGCAGCTTAGCATGGGGAAGTGGACTAGCGACCTACAATGAGCAGTTCTTC CASSLAWGSGLATYNEQFF
TRBD1 TRBJ1-1 . TRBV2 TGTGCCAACTTAGACAGGGCCTATGACACTGAAGCTTTCTTT CANLDRAYDTEAFF
. TRBJ2-3 many TRBV28 TGTGCCAGCAGTTTAGGATTTGTTTGGGGTAACAATACGGGACTTCCTATCAGGGATACGCAGTATTTT CASSLGFVWGNNTGLPIRDTQYF
. TRBJ1-1 many TRBV20-1 TGCAGTGCTAGATTTCCGACAGCTATCACTGAAGCTTTCTTT CSARFPTAITEAFF
. TRBJ1-1 . TRBV4-1 TGCGCCAGCAGCCCCCCTACCAGGCGGAACACTGAAGCTTTCTTT CASSPPTRRNTEAFF
TRBD1 TRBJ1-3 many TRBV7-2 TGTGCCAGCAGCTTGGCCAGGGGGCTTTCGGGAAACACCATATATTTT CASSLARGLSGNTIYF
. TRBJ2-5 few TRBV10-3 TGTGCCATCAGTGAAACAGACGATACCCAGTACTTC CAISETDDTQYF
. TRBJ2-1 few TRBV11-1 TGCGCCAGCAGCCAAGTCGGTGCTGGGTCAGGGGAAGGGAATGAGCAGTTCTTC CASSQVGAGSGEGNEQFF
. TRBJ1-1 many TRBV19 TGTGCCAGTAGTATATTAACAGACTCGGGGGTGTGGACTGAAGCTTTCTTT CASSILTDSGVWTEAFF
TRBD2 TRBJ2-7 many TRBV7-9 TGTGCCAGCAGCCTAGCGGGAGCGGGCTCCTACGAGCAGTACTTC CASSLAGAGSYEQYF
. TRBJ1-5 . TRBV20-1 TGCAGTGCTGGGGGGCAAGGGGTGGGTTCCAATCAGCCCCAGCATTTT CSAGGQGVGSNQPQHF
. TRBJ1-2 many TRBV12-3/TRBV12-4 TGTGCCAGCACCCCTGGCAGGCGGGGGGACGGCTATGGCTACACCTTC CASTPGRRGDGYGYTF
. TRBJ2-7 . TRBV5-6 TGTGCCAGCAGCTCCACTCTAGCCTCAGGGCGCGAGCAGTACTTC CASSSTLASGREQYF
. TRBJ2-7 many TRBV7-8 TGTGCCAGCATAGGGAGGAAGGGGCCCTACGAGCAGTACTTC CASIGRKGPYEQYF
. TRBJ2-7 . TRBV4-3 TGCGCCAGCAGCGTGGAGAGGGGCAACGAGCAGTACTTC CASSVERGNEQYF
TRBD2 TRBJ2-1 many TRBV2 TGTGCCAGCAGTGAGAGACTAGCGGGAGAAACTGAGCAGTTCTTC CASSERLAGETEQFF
. TRBJ1-1 many TRBV27 TGTGCCAGCAGTCAAGCCTACAGGAGCACTGAAGCTTTCTTT CASSQAYRSTEAFF
TRBD2 TRBJ2-1 . TRBV20-1 TGCAGTGCACTTCGCGGGGGGGTTAACAATGAGCAGTTCTTC CSALRGGVNNEQFF
TRBD2 TRBJ2-1 few TRBV19 TGTGCCAGTACAAAAGCGGGGCACAATGAGCAGTTCTTC CASTKAGHNEQFF
TRBD1 TRBJ1-1 many TRBV12-3/TRBV12-4 TGTGCCAGCAGTTTAATAGGGGACAGGTGTCATTTT CASSLIGDRCHF
. TRBJ2-5 many TRBV12-3/TRBV12-4 TGTGCCAGCACTTTGGACTGGCGGACCCAGTACTTC CASTLDWRTQYF
. TRBJ1-1 many TRBV6-5 TGTGCCAGCAGTTACTCACAGGCGGTTGAAGCTTTCTTT CASSYSQAVEAFF
. TRBJ2-1 many TRBV15 TGTGCCACCAGCAGAGCTTTCGGTGAGCAGTTCTTC CATSRAFGEQFF
TRBD1 TRBJ2-7 many TRBV20-1 TGCAGTGCTGGGACAGGGGGCACCTACGAGCAGTACTTC CSAGTGGTYEQYF
. TRBJ1-1 many TRBV7-3 TGTGCCAGCAGACCCGTCCCGAACACTGAAGCTTTCTTT CASRPVPNTEAFF
. TRBJ2-3 few TRBV7-9 TGTGCCAGCTATTCAAGCCTCCGCACAGATACGCAGTATTTT CASYSSLRTDTQYF
. TRBJ1-4 . TRBV28 TGTGCCAGCAGTTTGGCCGGGACTTATACGTATGAAAAACTGTTTTTT CASSLAGTYTYEKLFF
TRBD2 TRBJ2-1 many TRBV20-1 TGCAGTGCTAGTTTCGGAGCGGGGGGGAGGAGACCCTACAATGAGCAGTTCTTC CSASFGAGGRRPYNEQFF
TRBD1 TRBJ1-1 many TRBV6-1 TGTGCCAGCACTCAAGGGACAGACAACACTGAAGCTTTCTTT CASTQGTDNTEAFF